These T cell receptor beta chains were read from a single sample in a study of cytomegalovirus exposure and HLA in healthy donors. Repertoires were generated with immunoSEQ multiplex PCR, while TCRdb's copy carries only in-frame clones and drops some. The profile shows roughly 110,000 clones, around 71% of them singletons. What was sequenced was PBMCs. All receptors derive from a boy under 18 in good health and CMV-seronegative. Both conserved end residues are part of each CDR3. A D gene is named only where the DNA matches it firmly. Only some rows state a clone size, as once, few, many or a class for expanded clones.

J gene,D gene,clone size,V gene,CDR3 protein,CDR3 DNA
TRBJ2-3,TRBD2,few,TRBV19,CATTRLAGAQSTDTQYF,TGTGCCACCACGAGACTAGCGGGAGCCCAGAGCACAGATACGCAGTATTTT
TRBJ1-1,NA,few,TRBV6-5,CASRPTGNTEAFF,TGTGCCAGCAGACCTACAGGGAACACTGAAGCTTTCTTT
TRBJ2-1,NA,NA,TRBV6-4,CASSESPGNTYNEQFF,TGTGCCAGCAGTGAGTCCCCCGGGAATACCTACAATGAGCAGTTCTTC
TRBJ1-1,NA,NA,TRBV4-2,CASSQLRGYTEAFF,TGTGCCAGCAGCCAACTAAGGGGGTACACTGAAGCTTTCTTT
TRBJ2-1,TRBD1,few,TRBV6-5,CASSNRGRSYNEQFF,TGTGCCAGCAGTAACAGGGGACGATCCTACAATGAGCAGTTCTTC
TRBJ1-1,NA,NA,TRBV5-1,CASSLDPGQGTEAFF,TGCGCCAGCAGCTTGGACCCCGGGCAGGGCACTGAAGCTTTCTTT
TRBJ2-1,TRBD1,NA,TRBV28,CASSSLDRVEQFF,TGTGCCAGCAGTTCACTTGACAGGGTTGAGCAGTTCTTC
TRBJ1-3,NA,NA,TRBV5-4,CASSVHGNTIYF,TGTGCCAGCAGCGTACACGGAAACACCATATATTTT
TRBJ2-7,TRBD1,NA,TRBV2,CASSIPPYPIPGQGGYEQYF,TGTGCCAGCAGTATTCCTCCCTACCCAATCCCGGGACAGGGTGGCTACGAGCAGTACTTC
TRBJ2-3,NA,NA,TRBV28,CASSIYAHNTDTQYF,TGTGCCAGCAGCATTTACGCTCACAACACAGATACGCAGTATTTT
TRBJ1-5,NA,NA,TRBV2,CASRNRVEGPQHF,TGTGCCAGCAGGAACAGGGTCGAGGGGCCCCAGCATTTT
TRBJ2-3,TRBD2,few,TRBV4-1,CASSPSLGVAGGTDTQYF,TGCGCCAGCAGCCCCTCCTTGGGGGTAGCGGGAGGGACAGATACGCAGTATTTT
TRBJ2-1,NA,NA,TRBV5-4,CASSLDWNEQFF,TGTGCCAGCAGCTTGGACTGGAATGAGCAGTTCTTC